The rows below give T cell receptor beta chains drawn from one sample of a study of T-cell memory formation after mild COVID-19. TCRdb ran MiXCR on the 5' RACE reads and lists one entry per CDR3 protein. Of 110,000 or so distinct CDR3 sequences in the sample, 18% were seen once. The material sequenced was PBMCs or a T cell subset sorted from them (not recorded which). These receptor sequences come from a man between 18 and 35 years old who had mild COVID-19 (a few samples of this study predate the infection). Cell type and time point are not known. Both conserved end residues are part of each CDR3. D genes are given only for firm matches. For some rows the clone size is stated as once, few or many, or as a class when expanded; others skip it.

-,TRBD2,TRBJ2-3,TRBV7-2,TGTGCCAGCAGCTCGTACTCGGGGGGACTCACAGATACGCAGTATTTT,CASSSYSGGLTDTQYF
few,TRBD2,TRBJ2-2,TRBV29-1,TGCAGCGTTGTAGCCCATGGGAGGGTGGATTCCGGGGAGCTGTTTTTT,CSVVAHGRVDSGELFF
-,TRBD1,TRBJ2-2,TRBV4-2,TGTGCCAGCAGCCCGGACAGGGGGAGCGGGGAGCTGTTTTTT,CASSPDRGSGELFF
-,TRBD1,TRBJ1-2,TRBV6-2/TRBV6-3,TGTGCCAGCAGTTACTGGGGACAGTCTCCATCCGGCTACACCTTC,CASSYWGQSPSGYTF
-,-,TRBJ2-1,TRBV5-1,TGCGCCAGCAGCAGGACCCTGGGCAATGAGCAGTTCTTC,CASSRTLGNEQFF
few,-,TRBJ1-1,TRBV20-1,TGCAGTGTCCTGGGTAGGGACACTGAAGCTTTCTTT,CSVLGRDTEAFF
few,TRBD1,TRBJ2-3,TRBV11-2,TGTGCCAGCAGCCGGACAGGGGATGGCACAGATACGCAGTATTTT,CASSRTGDGTDTQYF
many,TRBD2,TRBJ2-3,TRBV20-1,TGCAGTGCCAACCTAGCGGGGGGCTTCACAGATACGCAGTATTTT,CSANLAGGFTDTQYF
-,TRBD1,TRBJ2-1,TRBV5-1,TGCGCCAGCAGCTCACAGGGGGCGGTTTCGAATGAGCAGTTCTTC,CASSSQGAVSNEQFF
-,-,TRBJ2-7,TRBV12-3/TRBV12-4,TGTGCCAGCAGTGTGGGCTACGAGCAGTACTTC,CASSVGYEQYF
-,-,TRBJ2-5,TRBV4-1,TGCGCCAGCAGCCAAGATACGATCCGGGCCTCCCCAATTTCGACCCAGTACTTC,CASSQDTIRASPISTQYF
-,TRBD2,TRBJ2-1,TRBV10-3,TGTGCCATCAGTGAGTCGGTAGCGGGGGGAAACAATGAGCAGTTCTTC,CAISESVAGGNNEQFF
-,TRBD1,TRBJ2-7,TRBV7-9,TGTGCCAGCAGCAAACGACTGGGGACAGGGGGCCAGTACGAGCAGTACTTC,CASSKRLGTGGQYEQYF
few,TRBD2,TRBJ2-1,TRBV7-6,TGTGCCAGCAAGCTTGGTAGCGGGGGGGCCGGTGAGCAGTTCTTC,CASKLGSGGAGEQFF
few,-,TRBJ1-5,TRBV29-1,TGCAGCGCTACCCTCGGGGGAGATCAGCCCCAGCATTTT,CSATLGGDQPQHF
many,TRBD2,TRBJ2-3,TRBV29-1,TGCAGCGTTGAGACTAGCTCGGCGGATACGCAGTATTTT,CSVETSSADTQYF
-,-,TRBJ1-1,TRBV20-1,TGCAGTGCCAGAAGGGGTCGTACTGAAGCTTTCTTT,CSARRGRTEAFF
few,TRBD1,TRBJ1-1,TRBV6-1,TGTGCCAGCAGTGAGAACAGGGGAAGCACTGAAGCTTTCTTT,CASSENRGSTEAFF
-,-,TRBJ1-2,TRBV28,TGTGCCAGCAGTTTCCAGGGGAACTATGGCTACACCTTC,CASSFQGNYGYTF
many,TRBD2,TRBJ2-1,TRBV7-7,TGTGCCAGCAGCATCAATCTAGCGGGGGCAGGTAGTGAGCAGTTCTTC,CASSINLAGAGSEQFF
few,TRBD2,TRBJ2-7,TRBV5-1,TGCGCCAGCAGGTCAGGACTAGCGGGGGGTGAAGAGCAGTACTTC,CASRSGLAGGEEQYF
many,TRBD2,TRBJ2-1,TRBV12-3/TRBV12-4,TGTGCCAGCAGCCCTACTAGCGGAAATCAGTTCTTC,CASSPTSGNQFF
few,-,TRBJ2-5,TRBV5-1,TGCGCCAGCGCCTACCCCGAGATCCAAGAGACCCAGTACTTC,CASAYPEIQETQYF
-,-,TRBJ2-5,TRBV20-1,TGCAGTGCTAGAGTTACAGGGGAGGAGGAGACCCAGTACTTC,CSARVTGEEETQYF
few,-,TRBJ2-3,TRBV4-3,TGCGCCAGCAGCCAAGCACACACTAGCCCAGATACGCAGTATTTT,CASSQAHTSPDTQYF
few,-,TRBJ1-1,TRBV9,TGTGCCAGCAGCCGGGACGGCGAAGCTTTCTTT,CASSRDGEAFF
-,TRBD2,TRBJ2-4,TRBV12-3/TRBV12-4,TGTGCCAGCAGGTCATCGGGGGGGAGGGACCCTCAGTACTTC,CASRSSGGRDPQYF
-,-,TRBJ1-1,TRBV7-3,TGTGCCAGCAGCTTGGCCGGGGCGAACACTGAAGCTTTCTTT,CASSLAGANTEAFF
few,-,TRBJ1-1,TRBV7-3,TGTGCCAGCAGCTCAGCTGCGCGGACTGAAGCTTTCTTT,CASSSAARTEAFF
many,-,TRBJ2-7,TRBV20-1,TGCAGTGCTGGGGCCCCGCTCGAGCAGTACTTC,CSAGAPLEQYF
-,-,TRBJ2-2,TRBV7-2,TGTGCCAGCAGCTTTATCCAGGTCAACACCGGGGAGCTGTTTTTT,CASSFIQVNTGELFF
few,-,TRBJ2-1,TRBV19,TGTGCCAGTAGTATCCACTTCAGGGATTACAATGAGCAGTTCTTC,CASSIHFRDYNEQFF
medium-sized,TRBD1,TRBJ1-4,TRBV29-1,TGCAGCGTTAGGGACAGCGGAGGTGAAAAACTGTTTTTT,CSVRDSGGEKLFF
few,-,TRBJ2-5,TRBV18,TGTGCCAGCTCACCCCCGGTCTTCGCCGAGACCCAGTACTTC,CASSPPVFAETQYF
many,-,TRBJ2-5,TRBV5-1,TGCGCCAGCAGCACTAACCGGGACTACCAAGAGACCCAGTACTTC,CASSTNRDYQETQYF
-,TRBD2,TRBJ2-3,TRBV6-6,TGTGCCAGCAGTTACCCGGGGACTACCACAGATACGCAGTATTTT,CASSYPGTTTDTQYF
few,TRBD1,TRBJ2-5,TRBV2,TGTGCCAGCAGGGACAGGGGCCCCCAAGAGACCCAGTACTTC,CASRDRGPQETQYF
few,-,TRBJ2-3,TRBV7-9,TGTGCCAGCTTGGCGGATACGCAGTATTTT,CASLADTQYF
-,-,TRBJ1-2,TRBV4-3,TGCGCCAGCAGCCAAGGACCGCAGGGGCAGTCAGAGGGCTACACCTTC,CASSQGPQGQSEGYTF
few,TRBD2,TRBJ2-1,TRBV30,TGTGCCTGGATGGGGACTAGCTACAATGAGCAGTTCTTC,CAWMGTSYNEQFF
-,-,TRBJ1-1,TRBV7-2,TGTGCCAGCAGTTCGCGGCAGGGACTCACTGAAGCTTTCTTT,CASSSRQGLTEAFF
-,-,TRBJ1-3,TRBV3-1,TGTGCCAGCACCCAAACCCTATCTGGAAACACCATATATTTT,CASTQTLSGNTIYF
-,-,TRBJ1-5,TRBV7-2,TGTGCCAGCAGCTTTTGGGATGGGGGCAATCAGCCCCAGCATTTT,CASSFWDGGNQPQHF
few,-,TRBJ1-1,TRBV7-9,TGTGCCAGCAGCTTAGGTAACCGGGACCCGACTGAAGCTTTCTTT,CASSLGNRDPTEAFF
few,TRBD2,TRBJ2-3,TRBV5-1,TGCGCCAGCAGCTCTAGCGGGGGGTTCTCCACAGATACGCAGTATTTT,CASSSSGGFSTDTQYF